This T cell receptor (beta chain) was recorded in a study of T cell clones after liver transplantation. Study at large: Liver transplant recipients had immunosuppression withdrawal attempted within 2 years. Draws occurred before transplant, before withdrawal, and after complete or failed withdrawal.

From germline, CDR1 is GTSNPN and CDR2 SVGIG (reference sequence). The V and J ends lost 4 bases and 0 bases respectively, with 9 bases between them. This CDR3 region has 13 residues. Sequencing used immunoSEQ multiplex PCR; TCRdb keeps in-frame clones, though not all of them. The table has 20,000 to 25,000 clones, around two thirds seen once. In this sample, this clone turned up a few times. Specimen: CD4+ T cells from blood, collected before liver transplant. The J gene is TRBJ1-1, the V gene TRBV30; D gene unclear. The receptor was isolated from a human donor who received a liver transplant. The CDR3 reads CAWNHGMNTEAFF. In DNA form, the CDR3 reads TGTGCCTGGAATCACGGTATGAACACTGAAGCTTTCTTT. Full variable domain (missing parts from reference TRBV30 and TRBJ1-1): SQTIHQWPATLVQPVGSPLSLECTVEGTSNPNLYWYRQAAGRGLQLLFYSVGIGQISSEVPQNLSASRPQDRQFILSSKKLLLSDSGFYLCAWNHGMNTEAFFGQGTRLTVV.